This T cell receptor (beta chain) stems from a study of T cells in tuberculosis. Turning to the study itself: The T cells targeted glucose monomycolate, a mycobacterial lipid, via CD1B. IGRA-negative adolescents, IGRA-positive adolescents with latent tuberculosis and adults with active tuberculosis formed this South African cohort. General study points: Active tuberculosis alpha repertoires lay closer to GMM-specific TCRs than controls'. Active tuberculosis patients had shorter CDR3-alpha; the beta difference was nonsignificant.

The germline V and J ends were trimmed by 2 bases and 0 bases, with 8 bases remaining between them. Per germline, CDR1 SGHTA and CDR2 FQGTGA. The CDR3 consists of 16 residues. On this clone itself: Its target is not known.

Measured with immunoSEQ multiplex PCR; TCRdb has only the in-frame clones, and not every one. The table records more than 35,000 clones, approximately 94% of them present only once. Specified time point: new active TB diagnosis, blood taken before or within 7 days of starting treatment. The material sequenced was PBMCs, taken at tuberculosis diagnosis. The chain links TRBV7-3 to TRBJ2-6; D unresolved. The clonotype comes from an adult with tuberculosis. CDR3 bases: TGTGCCAGCAGCTTATCATCCCCCTCTGGGGCCAACGTCCTGACTTTC. The encoded protein is CASSLSSPSGANVLTF.